Listed here are 25 T cell receptor beta chains from one sample, sequenced in a study of CD8+ T cells in alopecia areata. Extraction and reverse transcription of RNA yielded cDNA as the sequencing template. The protocol was immunoSEQ multiplex PCR, while the TCRdb copy is restricted to in-frame clones and leaves out a portion. The sample carries about 100,000 clones, 84% recorded once. Treatment indicated: oral pan-JAK inhibitor, 5-10 mg twice daily. The material sequenced was CD8+ T cells sorted from blood, taken at week 24, from a patient treated with tofacitinib. All receptors come from a human donor with alopecia areata.

This rearrangement joins TRBV27 to TRBJ1-2; D is unclear. This CDR3 has 14 residues. Looked up from germline, CDR1 is MNHEY and CDR2 is SMNVEV (reference sequence). V was cut by 2 bases and J by 5 bases, with 12 bases left in between. Written as DNA, the CDR3 is TGTGCCAGCAGTTTACATCCAGCTCGGTATGGCTACACCTTC. This gives the protein CASSLHPARYGYTF.

The V and J genes are TRBV4-3 and TRBJ2-7; the D gene is possibly TRBD1 (6 bases). Germline assignment: CDR1 LGHNA and CDR2 YSLEER. The CDR3 is 15 amino acids. V was pared by 0 bases and J by 2 bases, with 11 bases between. The CDR3 loop is CASSQEYKGAYEQYF. The CDR3 DNA reads TGCGCCAGCAGCCAAGAATACAAGGGGGCCTACGAGCAGTACTTC.

The chain has TRBV4-3 and TRBJ2-5; 14 bases are a match to TRBD2. CDR3 length: 18 amino acids. Germline loops: CDR1 LGHNA, CDR2 YSLEER. Trimming removed 2 bases from V and 2 bases from J; junction bases left unmatched: 7. Here the CDR3 DNA reads TGCGCCAGCAGCCAAAGACTAGCGGGGGGGCCTATACAAGAGACCCAGTACTTC. Translated, it gives CASSQRLAGGPIQETQYF.

The chain links TRBV4-1 to TRBJ2-7; 10 nucleotides align to TRBD1. This CDR3 comprises 15 residues. Germline lookup yields CDR1 MGHRA and CDR2 YSYEKL. J lost 1 base, V lost 3 bases, and 3 bases had no gene match. CDR3 in amino acids: CASSQRQGASYEQYF. As DNA, the CDR3 is TGCGCCAGCAGCCAGCGACAGGGGGCATCCTACGAGCAGTACTTC.

V usage is TRBV10-2 and J usage is TRBJ1-2; possibly TRBD1 for D (5 bases). This CDR3 has 14 residues. Trimming removed 0 bases from V and 4 bases from J, with 9 bases in between. Germline V gives CDR1 WSHSY, CDR2 SAAADI. The CDR3 DNA reads TGCGCCAGCAGTGAGTCGAAGACAGTCTATGGCTACACCTTC. Encoded protein: CASSESKTVYGYTF.

This chain links TRBV7-9 with TRBJ2-1; the D gene is possibly TRBD1 (6 bases). The CDR3 is made up of 15 amino acids. Trimming shortened V by 5 bases and J by 2 bases, and 13 bases separated the two germline ends. Germline-derived CDR1 and CDR2 are SEHNR and FQNEAQ (reference sequence). The CDR3 loop reads CASSPRQATYNEQFF. Here the CDR3 DNA reads TGTGCCAGCAGCCCGAGACAGGCCACCTACAATGAGCAGTTCTTC.

The rearrangement uses TRBV7-9 and TRBJ2-3; no clear D. Trimming cost V 4 bases and J 8 bases, with 19 bases left between them. The CDR3 has 15 amino acids. From germline, CDR1 is SEHNR and CDR2 FQNEAQ (reference sequence). The CDR3 bases are TGTGCCAGCAGCTCTACACGGCGCAAAGAAAGTACGCAGTATTTT. Its translation: CASSSTRRKESTQYF. The full variable domain, its missing parts supplied by reference TRBV7-9 and TRBJ2-3, is DTGVSQNPRHKITKRGQNVTFRCDPISEHNRLYWYRQTLGQGPEFLTYFQNEAQLEKSRLLSDRFSAERPKGSFSTLEIQRTEQGDSAMYLCASSSTRRKESTQYFGPGTRLTVL.

J is TRBJ1-5 and V is TRBV19; D is uncertain. This CDR3 is 13 amino acids long. V was clipped by 9 bases and J by 5 bases, with 14 bases between them. The germline V gene encodes CDR1 LNHDA and CDR2 SQIVND (reference sequence). The CDR3 sequence is CASRGAGHQPQHF. CDR3 bases: TGTGCCAGCCGAGGAGCTGGCCATCAGCCCCAGCATTTT.

The J gene is TRBJ2-7, the V gene TRBV19; no reliable D call. V was cut by 1 base and J by 2 bases, with 12 bases left in between. There are 15 residues in the CDR3. Per the germline V gene, CDR1 is LNHDA and CDR2 is SQIVND (reference sequence). CDR3 bases: TGTGCCAGTAGTATAGTGTCAGGTGCAGCCTACGAGCAGTACTTC. Protein product: CASSIVSGAAYEQYF.

This clone was observed a single time. V and J are TRBV7-6 and TRBJ1-2, with D possibly matching TRBD1 (5 bases). Germline V CDR1 and CDR2: SGHVS, FNYEAQ. The CDR3 runs to 14 residues. V shed 1 base and J shed 2 bases, with 8 bases lying between them. DNA for the CDR3: TGTGCCAGCAGCTTAGGAGCAGGGAACTATGGCTACACCTTC. Translated: CASSLGAGNYGYTF. Complete variable domain (other parts from reference TRBV7-6 and TRBJ1-2): GAGVSQSPRYKVTKRGQDVALRCDPISGHVSLYWYRQALGQGPEFLTYFNYEAQQDKSGLPNDRFSAERPEGSISTLTIQRTEQRDSAMYRCASSLGAGNYGYTFGSGTRLTVV.

The chain combines TRBV7-8 with TRBJ1-5, with D possibly TRBD1 on 5 matching bases. Per the germline V gene, CDR1 is SGHVS and CDR2 is FQNEAQ. CDR3 length equals 17 residues. Trimming left V 2 bases short and J 4 bases short, with 18 bases between. The CDR3 coding sequence is TGTGCCAGCAGCTTACAGGCAGGGCACCTACCTAATCAGCCCCAGCATTTT. Protein sequence: CASSLQAGHLPNQPQHF.

The V call is TRBV5-1, the J call TRBJ2-7; 10 bases map to TRBD2. CDR3 size: 14 residues. The junction had 6 bases not matched to a gene; V was cut back by 4 bases and J by 5 bases. The germline gives CDR1 SGHRS, CDR2 YFSETQ. The CDR3 sequence: CASSLGTSEDEQYF. CDR3 DNA sequence: TGCGCCAGCAGCCTCGGGACTAGCGAGGACGAGCAGTACTTC.

The chain joins TRBV29-1 to TRBJ1-2; 8 nucleotides align to TRBD1. Germline V lookup: CDR1 SQVTM, CDR2 ANQGSEA. This CDR3 is built from 14 residues. After removal of 0 bases from V and 4 bases from J, the junction contained 4 bases not matched to a gene. DNA for the CDR3: TGCAGCGTTGAAGAGACAGGGGAGGGCTATGGCTACACCTTC. Translation gives CSVEETGEGYGYTF.

This chain links TRBV10-3 with TRBJ2-5, with TRBD2 matching 9 bases. The DNA end favors TRBJ2-7, so the J call may be wrong. Germline-derived CDR1 and CDR2 are ENHRY and SYGVKD. CDR3 length: 17 residues. The CDR3 DNA sequence: TGTGCCATCAGTGAGCAACCCGCTAGCGGGGTAAACTACGAGCAGTACTTC. This translates into CAISEQPASGVNYEQYF.

V gene TRBV7-2 combines with J gene TRBJ2-2; 7 positions agree with TRBD1. Germline assignment: CDR1 SGHTA and CDR2 FQGNSA. This CDR3 has 16 amino acids. Trimming cost V 4 bases and J 3 bases; bases outside gene matches: 8. CDR3 nucleotide sequence: TGTGCCAGCAGCTCACCCCACGACAGGGACACCGGGGAGCTGTTTTTT. It encodes CASSSPHDRDTGELFF.

The V and J genes are TRBV7-9 and TRBJ2-5; D gene uncertain. CDR3 length: 12 amino acids. Trimming shortened V by 9 bases and J by 4 bases, and 12 bases separated the two germline ends. In germline, CDR1 is SEHNR, CDR2 FQNEAQ (reference sequence). The CDR3 sequence is CASVKLGETQYF. CDR3 nucleotides: TGTGCCAGTGTGAAGCTGGGAGAGACCCAGTACTTC. Drawing the rest from reference TRBV7-9 and TRBJ2-5, the complete variable domain is DTGVSQNPRHKITKRGQNVTFRCDPISEHNRLYWYRQTLGQGPEFLTYFQNEAQLEKSRLLSDRFSAERPKGSFSTLEIQRTEQGDSAMYLCASVKLGETQYFGPGTRLLVL.

The rearrangement joins TRBV4-1 to TRBJ2-5; D may be TRBD2 (6 bases). CDR1 and CDR2 (germline): MGHRA, YSYEKL. With 3 bases removed from V and 4 bases from J, the gap between germline ends came to 18 bases. The CDR3 is 16 amino acids. This CDR3 is CASSQGEGGLGETQYF. Written as DNA, the CDR3 is TGCGCCAGCAGCCAGGGCGAAGGAGGGCTGGGAGAGACCCAGTACTTC.

This rearrangement joins TRBV29-1 to TRBJ2-5; the D is unclear. Per the germline V gene, CDR1 is SQVTM and CDR2 is ANQGSEA. Trimming took off 1 base at V and 2 bases at J, with 14 bases between the two ends. This CDR3 is 15 amino acids long. The CDR3 here is CSVEGDQNTQETQYF. The CDR3 coding sequence is TGCAGCGTTGAAGGTGACCAGAACACACAAGAGACCCAGTACTTC.

The V call is TRBV4-1, the J call TRBJ1-2, with D unresolved. CDR1 and CDR2 (germline): MGHRA, YSYEKL. The CDR3 has 11 residues. V was shortened by 0 bases and J by 5 bases, with 1 base between the two germline ends. The CDR3 reads CASSQDYGYTF. CDR3 coding DNA: TGCGCCAGCAGCCAAGATTATGGCTACACCTTC.

This clone appeared a few times. The chain has TRBV23-1 and TRBJ2-2; unclear D gene. TRBV23-1 is an open reading frame, and its role is uncertain. Trimming shortened V by 0 bases and J by 4 bases, and 9 bases separated the two germline ends. CDR3 size: 15 residues. CDR3 region: CASSQSYTGTGELFF. In DNA, the CDR3 is TGCGCCAGCAGTCAATCGTACACGGGCACCGGGGAGCTGTTTTTT.

The V gene is TRBV15, the J gene TRBJ2-1; TRBD1 agrees at 9 bases. The CDR3 runs to 14 residues. Per germline, CDR1 LNHNV and CDR2 YYDKDF (reference sequence). V lost 6 bases, J lost 4 bases, and 4 bases stayed unmatched. This chain's CDR3 is CATRSDRGYNEQFF. In nucleotides, the CDR3 is TGTGCCACCAGGTCCGACAGGGGGTACAATGAGCAGTTCTTC. Using reference TRBV15 and TRBJ2-1 for the parts outside the CDR3, the full variable domain is DAMVIQNPRYQVTQFGKPVTLSCSQTLNHNVMYWYQQKSSQAPKLLFHYYDKDFNNEADTPDNFQSRRPNTSFCFLDIRSPGLGDTAMYLCATRSDRGYNEQFFGPGTRLTVL.

The chain combines TRBV9 with TRBJ2-1, with D tentatively TRBD2 (6 bases). CDR1 is SGDLS, CDR2 YYNGEE, per germline. The CDR3 totals 13 residues. Trimming cost V 3 bases and J 3 bases, with 7 bases left between them. This chain's CDR3 is CASSETSYNEQFF. DNA for the CDR3: TGTGCCAGCAGCGAGACTAGCTACAATGAGCAGTTCTTC.

V is TRBV7-9 and J is TRBJ2-5; TRBD2 aligns across 11 bases. CDR3 length: 17 amino acids. V gave up 0 bases and J gave up 1 base; unmatched junction bases: 4. Germline V gives CDR1 SEHNR, CDR2 FQNEAQ (reference sequence). The CDR3, as DNA: TGTGCCAGCAGCTTAGCGGCTAGCGGGGGGACCCAAGAGACCCAGTACTTC. Protein sequence: CASSLAASGGTQETQYF.

The genes are TRBV7-8 and TRBJ2-7; weak D call: TRBD2 (5 bases). This CDR3 spans 12 amino acids. V gave up 4 bases and J gave up 7 bases, with 11 bases separating them. CDR1 is SGHVS, CDR2 FQNEAQ, per germline. CDR3: CASSSDSLEQYF. The CDR3 region has the DNA TGTGCCAGCAGCTCGGACTCCCTGGAGCAGTACTTC.

The V gene is TRBV25-1, the J gene TRBJ2-1; 9 bases are a match to TRBD1. This CDR3 is 14 amino acids long. The ends lost 3 bases at V and 6 bases at J; junction bases unmatched: 3. Germline CDR1 reads MGHDK; CDR2 reads SYGVNS. CDR3 loop: CASSDTGGRNEQFF. The DNA for the CDR3 is TGTGCCAGCAGTGACACAGGGGGCCGCAATGAGCAGTTCTTC. Full variable domain (remainder filled in from reference TRBV25-1 and TRBJ2-1): EADIYQTPRYLVIGTGKKITLECSQTMGHDKMYWYQQDPGMELHLIHYSYGVNSTEKGDLSSESTVSRIRTEHFPLTLESARPSHTSQYLCASSDTGGRNEQFFGPGTRLTVL.